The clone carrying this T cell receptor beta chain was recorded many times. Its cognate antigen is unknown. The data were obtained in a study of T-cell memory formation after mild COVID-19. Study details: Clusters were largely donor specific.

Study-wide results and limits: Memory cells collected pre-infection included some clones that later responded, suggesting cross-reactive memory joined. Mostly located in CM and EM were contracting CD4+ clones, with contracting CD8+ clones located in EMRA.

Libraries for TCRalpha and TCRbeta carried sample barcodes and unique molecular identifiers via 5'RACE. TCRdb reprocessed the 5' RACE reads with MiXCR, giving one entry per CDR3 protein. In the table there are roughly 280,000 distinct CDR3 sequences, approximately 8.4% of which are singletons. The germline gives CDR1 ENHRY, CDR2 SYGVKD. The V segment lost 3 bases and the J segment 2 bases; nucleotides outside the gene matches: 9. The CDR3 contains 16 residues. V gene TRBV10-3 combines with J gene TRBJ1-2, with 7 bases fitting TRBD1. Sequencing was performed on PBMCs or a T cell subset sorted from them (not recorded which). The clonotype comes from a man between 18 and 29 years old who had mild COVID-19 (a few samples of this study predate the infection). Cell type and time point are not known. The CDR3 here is CAISDAGQVSNYGYTF. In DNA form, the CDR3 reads TGTGCCATCAGTGATGCCGGACAGGTTTCGAACTATGGCTACACCTTC.